The rows below give T cell receptor beta chains drawn from one sample of a study of T cell repertoires in cytomegalovirus infection. TCRdb reprocessed the reads with MiXCR, giving one entry per CDR3 protein. The data show some 800,000 distinct CDR3 sequences, with approximately 29% seen just once and around 12% held by the top ten. No antigen has been assigned to these receptors. Sequencing used cultured CD8+ T cells from PBMCs, obtained from culture after CMV antigen stimulation. The source of these receptors is a human donor in good health (CMV status not recorded). Some clones in this sample may be carry-over from other donors' samples. Both conserved end residues are part of each CDR3. The D gene is left open where the match is weak. Size is stated for part of the rows, as once, few or many counts, or as a class when the clone is expanded.

TRBV7-6	TRBD1	TRBJ2-1	few	TGTGCCAGCAGCTTAGAAACAGGGGGGAATTCCTACAATGAGCAGTTCTTC	CASSLETGGNSYNEQFF
TRBV7-9	-	TRBJ2-7	-	TGTGCCAGCAGCTTAGTGTTGTACGAGCAGTACTTC	CASSLVLYEQYF
TRBV19	-	TRBJ2-3	few	TGTGCCAGTAGTATAGGAGGGGGACGGGAGATGGATACGCAGTATTTT	CASSIGGGREMDTQYF
TRBV13	-	TRBJ2-7	few	TGTGCCAGCAGCTTAAGGGGCAGGGTCTACGAGCAGTACTTC	CASSLRGRVYEQYF
TRBV4-3	-	TRBJ2-7	-	TGCGCCAGCAGCCAAGGAGGCCACTACGAGCAGTACTTC	CASSQGGHYEQYF
TRBV7-9	TRBD2	TRBJ2-2	few	TGTGCCAGCAGTCTAGCGGGGCTGAACACCGGGGAGCTGTTTTTT	CASSLAGLNTGELFF
TRBV6-5	-	TRBJ1-4	few	TGTGCCAGCAGCCACGTGGTCGGAGGGGAAAAACTGTTTTTT	CASSHVVGGEKLFF
TRBV4-2	-	TRBJ1-1	-	TGTGCCAGCAGCGCATCTCTCTGGACTGAAGCTTTCTTT	CASSASLWTEAFF
TRBV4-1	TRBD1	TRBJ2-3	few	TGCGCCAGCAGCCAAGAGGACAGGGTGGCAGATACGCAGTATTTT	CASSQEDRVADTQYF
TRBV10-3	TRBD1	TRBJ1-2	few	TGTGCCATCAGTGAGTCTTTGGGACAGAGCTATGGCTACACCTTC	CAISESLGQSYGYTF
TRBV6-1	TRBD1	TRBJ2-1	-	TGTGCCAGCAGTGATGCGGGACAGGGGTACTCCTACAATGAGCAGTTCTTC	CASSDAGQGYSYNEQFF
TRBV5-1	-	TRBJ1-4	-	TGCGCCAGCAGCTTAAGGGTTGCGGTGGCAACTAATGAAAAACTGTTTTTT	CASSLRVAVATNEKLFF
TRBV18	-	TRBJ1-1	-	TGTGCCAGCTCAATCGTCAGGGGCGAGACTGAAGCTTTCTTT	CASSIVRGETEAFF
TRBV12-3/TRBV12-4	-	TRBJ1-3	-	TGTGCCAGCAGTTTGAGGGACAACGTTTTTCCCATATATTTT	CASSLRDNVFPIYF
TRBV6-1	TRBD1	TRBJ1-1	-	TGTGCCACCTCGACAGGGATCACTGAAGCTTTCTTT	CATSTGITEAFF
TRBV6-6	-	TRBJ2-1	-	TGTGCCAGTCGGGCCGGAGGGAATGAGCAGTTCTTC	CASRAGGNEQFF
TRBV5-1	TRBD2	TRBJ2-3	-	TGCGCCAGCAGCTCTAGACTAGCGGGGACTACAGATACGCAGTATTTT	CASSSRLAGTTDTQYF
TRBV7-6	-	TRBJ2-2	-	TGTGCTAGCAGGCCGCCCACCGGGGAGCTGTTTTTT	CASRPPTGELFF
TRBV12-3/TRBV12-4	-	TRBJ1-4	few	TGTGCCAGCAGTTTGGGCAAATACCGGGGGAGTGGCCTTAAATTTGCAACTAATGAAAAACTGTTTTTT	CASSLGKYRGSGLKFATNEKLFF
TRBV6-2/TRBV6-3	-	TRBJ1-5	-	TGTGCCAGCACTATGAGGGGGTCACAGCCCCAGCATTTT	CASTMRGSQPQHF
TRBV7-9	TRBD2	TRBJ2-7	few	TGTGCCAGCAGCCAAAAGCGGGGGGGTCCCCACGAGCAGTACTTC	CASSQKRGGPHEQYF
TRBV18	-	TRBJ2-2	few	TGTGCCAGCTCACCGGGGGCGCAGACCGGGGAGCTGTTTTTT	CASSPGAQTGELFF
TRBV6-6	TRBD1	TRBJ1-1	few	TGTGCCAGCAGTTACTTTGACAGGGGGACTGAAGCTTTCTTT	CASSYFDRGTEAFF
TRBV12-3/TRBV12-4	-	TRBJ2-3	-	TGTGCCAGCAGTTTTTGGCTAGCCGGGGGAATGGATAGCACAGATACGCAGTATTTT	CASSFWLAGGMDSTDTQYF
TRBV5-6	-	TRBJ1-4	-	TGTGCCAGCAGCGCCGGTAGACCTAATGAAAAACTGTTTTTT	CASSAGRPNEKLFF
TRBV19	-	TRBJ2-6	few	TGTGCCAGTAGTATTTTGGTGGAACCATCGTGGGGATCCTCTGGGGCCAACGTCCTGACTTTC	CASSILVEPSWGSSGANVLTF
TRBV7-8	TRBD1	TRBJ2-1	many	TGTGCCAGCAGCGCCCGGGACAGCGTCGATTTGGAGCAGTTCTTC	CASSARDSVDLEQFF
TRBV7-2	TRBD1	TRBJ2-7	many	TGTGCCAGCAGCCCCCGGGACAGGGGATACGAGCAGTACTTC	CASSPRDRGYEQYF
TRBV6-6	-	TRBJ1-6	-	TGTGCCAGCAAGGCGAATCGGGATTCACCCCTCCACTTT	CASKANRDSPLHF
TRBV20-1	-	TRBJ2-7	few	TGCAGTGCTAGCTTGGAGGGAACCGAGCAGTACTTC	CSASLEGTEQYF
TRBV11-3	TRBD1	TRBJ2-5	-	TGTGCCAGCAGTCGCCGGGACAGCGCAGGGAGAGAGACCCAGTACTTC	CASSRRDSAGRETQYF
TRBV7-6	TRBD2	TRBJ2-1	-	TGTGCCAGCAGCTTAGCGGGAGGGGCTGGGGATGAGCAGTTCTTC	CASSLAGGAGDEQFF
TRBV7-6	-	TRBJ1-2	many	TGTGCCAGCAGCTTAACGCCTGCACAGGAGAACTATGGCTACACCTTC	CASSLTPAQENYGYTF
TRBV19	-	TRBJ1-2	-	TGTGCCAGTAGTCCCCCTGCGATCTATGGCTACACCTTC	CASSPPAIYGYTF
TRBV6-6	-	TRBJ2-1	few	TGTGCCAGCAGTTCCTCGCCGGTGGGGCCATCCGGAAATGAGCAGTTCTTC	CASSSSPVGPSGNEQFF
TRBV29-1	-	TRBJ2-2	few	TGCAGCGTTGAATCGAGGGTCCCCGGGGAGCTGTTTTTT	CSVESRVPGELFF
TRBV4-1	-	TRBJ2-1	-	TGCGCCAGCAGCCCCCAGACCCCGGGACCAATAAACACAAGAGACATCGAGCAGTTCTTC	CASSPQTPGPINTRDIEQFF
TRBV7-6	TRBD2	TRBJ2-2	many	TGTGCCAGCAGCTTAGCCCGCTCGGGACTAGCGGGGCTCAGCGGGGAGCTGTTTTTT	CASSLARSGLAGLSGELFF
TRBV27	TRBD2	TRBJ2-2	-	TGTGCCAGCAGACTAGCGGGGGGGCCTAAAGGGGAGCTGTTTTTT	CASRLAGGPKGELFF
TRBV25-1	-	TRBJ2-3	-	TGTGCCAGCAGTGGTCCCTCTTCAGGCACAGATACGCAGTATTTT	CASSGPSSGTDTQYF
TRBV7-2	TRBD2	TRBJ2-1	few	TGTGCCAGCAGCTTAGAGACTAGCGGGGGGCTCGGCAATGAGCAGTTCTTC	CASSLETSGGLGNEQFF
TRBV15	-	TRBJ1-6	-	TGTGCCACCCGGGAGACGAGGGACTCCTATAATTCACCCCTCCACTTT	CATRETRDSYNSPLHF
TRBV20-1	TRBD2	TRBJ2-5	-	TGCAGTGCTAGCCTAAGCGGGGGGGTTAGGGATGAGACCCAGTACTTC	CSASLSGGVRDETQYF
TRBV27	TRBD1	TRBJ2-3	-	TGTGCCAACAGTTTATCATTAGACAGGGCGACAGATACGCAGTATTTT	CANSLSLDRATDTQYF
TRBV7-9	-	TRBJ2-3	few	TGTGCCAGCAGCTCGCTCGGTATCACAGATACGCAGTATTTT	CASSSLGITDTQYF
TRBV13	TRBD2	TRBJ2-1	few	TGTGCCAGCAGCTATGGCGGGGGGGCTCCCAATGAGCAGTTCTTC	CASSYGGGAPNEQFF
TRBV6-6	-	TRBJ1-2	-	TGTGCCAGCAGTCCTACCCGTGGGGGAAGCGACTATGGCTACACCTTC	CASSPTRGGSDYGYTF
TRBV7-9	-	TRBJ1-1	few	TGTGCCAGCAGCACGCCGGAGGGCCGAGACACTGAAGCTTTCTTT	CASSTPEGRDTEAFF
TRBV11-2	-	TRBJ2-3	-	TGTGCCAGCAGCTTAGTGGTCAATCCTAGCACAGATACGCAGTATTTT	CASSLVVNPSTDTQYF
TRBV7-3	TRBD1	TRBJ1-2	-	TGTGCCAGCCGGCGGGGGGGGGACAGGGGGATTCCTAACTATGGCTACACCTTC	CASRRGGDRGIPNYGYTF
TRBV12-3/TRBV12-4	-	TRBJ2-2	few	TGTGCCAGCAGTTTCCCTTCGGGAGGACAGCCCAACACCGGGGAGCTGTTTTTT	CASSFPSGGQPNTGELFF
TRBV9	-	TRBJ2-1	few	TGTGCCAGCAGCGCCAATCCCGGGGTGTACAATGAGCAGTTCTTC	CASSANPGVYNEQFF
TRBV4-3	-	TRBJ1-4	-	TGCGCCAGCAGCCAATACAGGGCGTCTATTATCGAAAAACTGTTTTTT	CASSQYRASIIEKLFF
TRBV28	-	TRBJ1-6	few	TGTGCCAGCAGTTTAAATTTAGGGAGGAATTCACCCCTCCACTTT	CASSLNLGRNSPLHF
TRBV19	-	TRBJ2-1	-	TGTGCCAGTACCTCGAGGCTCTCCTACAATGAGCAGTTCTTC	CASTSRLSYNEQFF